Following are 14 T cell receptor beta chains from one sample sequenced in a study of cytomegalovirus exposure and HLA in healthy donors. PCR was performed using 60 Vbeta and 13 Jbeta primers. Profiled with immunoSEQ multiplex PCR; TCRdb holds only in-frame clones, not every one. This sample has approximately 54,000 clones, with 82% found just once. Sequencing input: PBMCs. The receptors come from a young woman in good health and CMV-seronegative.

This sequence joins TRBV28 and TRBJ1-6; D is undetermined. From germline, CDR1 is MDHEN and CDR2 SYDVKM. The CDR3 loop spans 16 amino acids. Trimming shortened V by 2 bases and J by 8 bases, and 16 bases separated the two germline ends. CDR3 region: CASSLRMGKGDSPLHF. Here the CDR3 DNA reads TGTGCCAGCAGTTTACGTATGGGAAAGGGAGATTCACCCCTCCACTTT.

The chain links TRBV2 to TRBJ2-1; 13 nucleotides line up with TRBD2. CDR1 is SNHLY, CDR2 FYNNEI, per germline. The CDR3 is made up of 18 amino acids. V dropped 8 bases and J dropped 0; count of bases not matched to a gene: 10. The CDR3 nucleotides read TGTGCCAGCCATGCCGGGACTAGCGGGGCGAGCTCCTACAATGAGCAGTTCTTC. This translates into CASHAGTSGASSYNEQFF.

The chain combines TRBV5-6 with TRBJ1-1; D possibly corresponds to TRBD1 (5 bases). The CDR3 is 12 amino acids. V dropped 5 bases and J dropped 4 bases, with 9 bases sitting between them. In germline, CDR1 is SGHDT, CDR2 YYEEEE. CDR3 amino acids: CASSLRATEAFF. CDR3 nucleotide sequence: TGTGCCAGCAGTCTCAGGGCCACTGAAGCTTTCTTT.

In its sample, this clone was seen a few times. The chain recombines TRBV28 with TRBJ1-1; D uncertain. Germline CDR1 MDHEN, CDR2 SYDVKM. Trimming shortened V by 4 bases and J by 7 bases, and 22 bases separated the two germline ends. The CDR3 is made up of 16 amino acids. The DNA for the CDR3 is TGTGCCAGCAGTTATCTTCCCGGCACCCGACGGGGTGAAGCTTTCTTT. Translation: CASSYLPGTRRGEAFF.

The chain links TRBV5-4 to TRBJ1-6; maybe TRBD1 (5 bases). Germline CDR1 SGHNT, CDR2 YYREEE (reference sequence). V was pared by 2 bases and J by 5 bases, with 14 bases between. The CDR3 extends over 16 amino acids. CDR3 protein: CASSLRSGWDNSPLHF. The CDR3 region has the DNA TGTGCCAGCAGCTTAAGGTCAGGGTGGGATAATTCACCCCTCCACTTT.

J is TRBJ2-1 and V is TRBV7-9; 11 nucleotides align to TRBD2. CDR3 size: 13 residues. The germline V gene has CDR1 SEHNR and CDR2 FQNEAQ (reference sequence). V was pared by 7 bases and J by 5 bases, with 1 base of the junction left unmatched. In nucleotides, the CDR3 is TGTGCCAGCAAGACTAGCGGGGACAATGAGCAGTTCTTC. Its translation is CASKTSGDNEQFF.

The J gene is TRBJ1-1, the V gene TRBV7-2; TRBD1 agrees at 10 bases. V lost 4 bases and J lost 4; bases outside the gene matches: 6. The CDR3 is 15 amino acids. Germline V gene sequence: CDR1 SGHTA, CDR2 FQGNSA. The CDR3 sequence: CASSWAGTGATEAFF. The DNA of the CDR3 is TGTGCCAGCAGCTGGGCCGGGACAGGGGCCACTGAAGCTTTCTTT.

The genes are TRBV2 and TRBJ1-5; unclear D gene. This CDR3 has 14 residues. Germline CDR1 SNHLY, CDR2 FYNNEI. Trimming took off 8 bases at V and 4 bases at J, with 15 bases between the two ends. This CDR3 reads CASRVETLNQPQHF. In nucleotides, the CDR3 is TGTGCCAGCCGTGTGGAGACCTTAAATCAGCCCCAGCATTTT.

The rearrangement links TRBV7-3 to TRBJ2-3; 7 bases are a match to TRBD2. The germline V gene encodes CDR1 SGHTA and CDR2 FQGTGA. The CDR3 is made up of 16 amino acids. The junction had 8 bases not matched to a gene; V was cut back by 1 base and J by 4 bases. The CDR3 loop reads CASSLSGGSRSDTQYF. DNA for the CDR3: TGTGCCAGCAGCTTAAGCGGCGGGAGTAGGTCAGATACGCAGTATTTT.

The chain links TRBV28 to TRBJ2-3; maybe TRBD2 (5 bases). The CDR3 is 16 amino acids. With 4 bases removed from V and 5 bases from J, the gap between germline ends came to 19 bases. Germline CDR1 reads MDHEN; CDR2 reads SYDVKM. CDR3 coding DNA: TGTGCCAGCAGTTCCCTGGCGGGTAGTGTCATAGATACGCAGTATTTT. It yields the protein CASSSLAGSVIDTQYF. The full variable domain, completed using reference TRBV28 and TRBJ2-3, is DVKVTQSSRYLVKRTGEKVFLECVQDMDHENMFWYRQDPGLGLRLIYFSYDVKMKEKGDIPEGYSVSREKKERFSLILESASTNQTSMYLCASSSLAGSVIDTQYFGPGTRLTVL.

The chain uses TRBV5-1 and TRBJ2-3; D call uncertain. The germline V and J ends were trimmed by 7 bases and 0 bases, with 12 bases remaining between them. CDR1 is SGHRS and CDR2 is YFSETQ in the germline V gene. The CDR3 runs 14 residues. The DNA for the CDR3 is TGCGCCAGCGTCGGAGCTACTAGCACAGATACGCAGTATTTT. It translates to CASVGATSTDTQYF.

This chain links TRBV27 with TRBJ1-1; 7 bases map to TRBD1. V was pared by 9 bases and J by 2 bases, with 12 bases of the junction left unmatched. CDR3 length equals 15 residues. Looked up from germline, CDR1 is MNHEY and CDR2 is SMNVEV (reference sequence). This CDR3 reads CASGRDRLGNTEAFF. DNA for the CDR3: TGTGCCAGTGGAAGGGACAGATTAGGCAACACTGAAGCTTTCTTT.

The V gene is TRBV7-9, the J gene TRBJ1-2, with D tentatively TRBD1 (6 bases). The CDR3 loop spans 14 amino acids. CDR1 and CDR2 (germline): SEHNR, FQNEAQ (reference sequence). V was trimmed by 7 bases and J by 2 bases, leaving 14 bases between them. The CDR3 region has the DNA TGTGCCAGCACCCTAGGGGGAGCGAACTATGGCTACACCTTC. It translates to CASTLGGANYGYTF.

This clone was seen just once. This chain links TRBV5-1 with TRBJ2-7, with TRBD1 as a possible D gene (5 bases). V was clipped by 4 bases and J by 7 bases, with 18 bases between them. Germline CDR1 reads SGHRS; CDR2 reads YFSETQ. The CDR3 is made up of 14 amino acids. The CDR3 bases are TGCGCCAGCAGCGAGGACATCCCCCCTCAAGAGCAGTACTTC. Its translation is CASSEDIPPQEQYF.